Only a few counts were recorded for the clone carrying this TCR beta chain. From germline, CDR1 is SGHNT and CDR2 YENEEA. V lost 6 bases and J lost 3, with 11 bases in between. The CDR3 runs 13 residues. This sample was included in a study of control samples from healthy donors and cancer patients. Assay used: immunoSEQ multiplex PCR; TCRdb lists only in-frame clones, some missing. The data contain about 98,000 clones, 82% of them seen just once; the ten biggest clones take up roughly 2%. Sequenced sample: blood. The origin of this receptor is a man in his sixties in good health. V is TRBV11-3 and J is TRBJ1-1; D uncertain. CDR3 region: CASSPTPYTEAFF. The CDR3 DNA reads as TGTGCCAGCAGTCCTACGCCGTACACTGAAGCTTTCTTT.